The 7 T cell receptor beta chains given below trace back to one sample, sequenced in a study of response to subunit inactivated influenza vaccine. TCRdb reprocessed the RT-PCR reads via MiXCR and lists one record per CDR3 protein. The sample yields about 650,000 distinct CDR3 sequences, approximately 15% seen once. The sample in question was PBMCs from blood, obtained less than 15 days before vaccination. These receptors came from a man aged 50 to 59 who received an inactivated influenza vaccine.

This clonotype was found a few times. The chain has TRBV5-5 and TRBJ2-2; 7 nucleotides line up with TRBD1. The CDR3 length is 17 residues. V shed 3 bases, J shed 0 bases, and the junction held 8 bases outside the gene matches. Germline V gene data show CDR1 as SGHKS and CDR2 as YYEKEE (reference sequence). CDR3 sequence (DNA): TGTGCCAGCAGCTGGCTAGGGGGCGACTCGAACACCGGGGAGCTGTTTTTT. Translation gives CASSWLGGDSNTGELFF.

CDR3 DNA: TGCGCCAGCAGCCAAGATTTTGGGACTAGCGGGTACAATGAGCAGTTCTTC. Its protein product is CASSQDFGTSGYNEQFF. The chain couples TRBV4-3 to TRBJ2-1; 12 bases match TRBD2. Losses at the gene ends were 0 bases for V and 4 bases for J; bases not matched to a gene: 4. This CDR3 is built from 17 residues. Germline assignment: CDR1 LGHNA and CDR2 YSLEER.

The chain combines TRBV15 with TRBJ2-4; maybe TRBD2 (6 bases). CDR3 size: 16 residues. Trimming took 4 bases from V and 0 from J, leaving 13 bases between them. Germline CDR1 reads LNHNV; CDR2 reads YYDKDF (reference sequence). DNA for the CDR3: TGTGCCACCAGCACTGGGGGAGGAGTAGCCAAAAACATTCAGTACTTC. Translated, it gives CATSTGGGVAKNIQYF.

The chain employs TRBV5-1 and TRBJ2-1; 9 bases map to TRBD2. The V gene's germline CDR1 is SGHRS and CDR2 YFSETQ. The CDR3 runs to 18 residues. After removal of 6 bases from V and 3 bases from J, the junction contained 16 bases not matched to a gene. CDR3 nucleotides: TGCGCCAGCATCTCCAGGGGGAGACTAGCGGCATTCTACAATGAGCAGTTCTTC. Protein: CASISRGRLAAFYNEQFF.

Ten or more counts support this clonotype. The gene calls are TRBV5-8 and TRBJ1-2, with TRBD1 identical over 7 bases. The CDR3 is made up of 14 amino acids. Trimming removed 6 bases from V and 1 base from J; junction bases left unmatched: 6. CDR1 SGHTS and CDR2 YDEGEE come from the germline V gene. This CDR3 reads CASTQGGFNYGYTF. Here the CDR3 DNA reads TGTGCCAGCACCCAGGGGGGATTTAACTATGGCTACACCTTC.

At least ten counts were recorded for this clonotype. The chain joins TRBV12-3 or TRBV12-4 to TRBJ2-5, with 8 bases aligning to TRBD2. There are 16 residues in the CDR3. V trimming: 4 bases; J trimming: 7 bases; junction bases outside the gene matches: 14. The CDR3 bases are TGTGCCAGCAGTTCGGTGGGCGCGGGGGGCGTTTGGACCCAGTACTTC. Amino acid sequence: CASSSVGAGGVWTQYF.

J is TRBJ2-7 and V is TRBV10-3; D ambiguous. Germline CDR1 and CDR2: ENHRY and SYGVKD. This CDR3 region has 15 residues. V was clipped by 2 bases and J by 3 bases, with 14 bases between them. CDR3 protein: CAISETLTTYYEQYF. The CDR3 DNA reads TGTGCCATCAGTGAGACATTAACGACATACTACGAGCAGTACTTC.